This entry lists 16 T cell receptor beta chains sequenced from one sample in a study of blood T cell repertoires in COVID-19 (TCRdb year 2020). The method behind the library was the immunoSEQ multiplex PCR assay. TCRdb obtained this table from immuneACCESS and retained in-frame rearrangements with V and J assigned. These tables miss some clones; where compared with another copy, unresolved V genes account for less than half of the shortfall, and the remainder is unexplained. In this sample the table shows 200,000 to 250,000 clones, 80% to 90% of which occur a single time. The top ten constitute roughly 18% of the sample. The material sequenced was peripheral blood. All receptors derive from an elderly woman with active or convalescent COVID-19.

This chain connects TRBV6-2 or TRBV6-3 to TRBJ2-7; D may be TRBD2 (6 bases). CDR1 and CDR2 from the germline V gene are MNHEY and SVGEGT. Trimming took 4 bases from V and 2 from J, leaving 12 bases between them. This CDR3 comprises 14 residues. The CDR3 DNA follows: TGTGCCAGCAGTTGGACGTCGGGGGCCTACGAGCAGTACTTC. It encodes CASSWTSGAYEQYF.

The CDR3 DNA sequence: TGTGCCAGCTGCCGGGACAGGGGGGCCGAGCAGTACTTC. Protein sequence: CASCRDRGAEQYF. This chain joins TRBV7-2 and TRBJ2-7, with 11 bases that match TRBD1. The CDR3 sequence is 13 residues long. V was clipped by 8 bases and J by 6 bases; unmatched bases: 6. CDR1 and CDR2 (germline): SGHTA, FQGNSA.

With respect to this clone: The sample has other DNA sequences that encode this CDR3 too. The chain links TRBV7-2 to TRBJ2-1, with TRBD1 as a possible D gene (5 bases). The CDR3 totals 15 residues. The germline gives CDR1 SGHTA, CDR2 FQGNSA. V dropped 1 base and J dropped 4 bases, with 11 bases sitting between them. The CDR3, as DNA: TGTGCCAGCAGCTTAGAAGGCAGGGAATACAATGAGCAGTTCTTC. Encoded protein: CASSLEGREYNEQFF.

V is TRBV6-1 and J is TRBJ2-1; D gene uncertain. Trimming removed 0 bases at V and 7 bases at J, with 16 bases between. The CDR3 is 16 amino acids. Germline CDR1 MNHNS, CDR2 SASEGT. The CDR3 nucleotides read TGTGCCAGCAGTGAAGCGTTACGGGTTGGCATTAATGAGCAGTTCTTC. As protein: CASSEALRVGINEQFF.

The chain is built from TRBV7-3 and TRBJ1-3; D possibly corresponds to TRBD1 (5 bases). The CDR3 totals 16 residues. Germline loops: CDR1 SGHTA, CDR2 FQGTGA. V lost 5 bases and J 2 bases, leaving 16 bases between the germline ends. CDR3 sequence reads: CASSASGMRTGNTIYF. CDR3 DNA: TGTGCCAGCAGCGCTTCAGGGATGAGGACTGGAAACACCATATATTTT.

The chain couples TRBV5-1 to TRBJ1-6; D perhaps matches TRBD1 (6 bases). Trimming cost V 1 base and J 10 bases, with 12 bases left between them. Germline CDR1 reads SGHRS; CDR2 reads YFSETQ. The CDR3 contains 14 residues. The CDR3 DNA is TGCGCCAGCAGCTTGCAGGGGTATTACTCACCCCTCCACTTT. Translation gives CASSLQGYYSPLHF.

This chain connects TRBV6-1 to TRBJ2-2; 12 bases are a match to TRBD2. Germline CDR1 MNHNS, CDR2 SASEGT. This CDR3 contains 16 residues. Germline trimming cut 4 bases from V and 8 bases from J; bases unmatched to any gene: 8. CDR3 sequence: CASSAPTSGRTGELFF. DNA of the CDR3: TGTGCCAGCAGTGCCCCGACTAGCGGGAGAACAGGGGAGCTGTTTTTT.

The CDR3 reads CASSDPGLAGAYEQYF. The CDR3 DNA sequence: TGTGCCAGCAGTGATCCCGGACTAGCGGGGGCCTACGAGCAGTACTTC. This rearrangement joins TRBV28 to TRBJ2-7, with 13 bases identical to TRBD2. This CDR3 region has 16 residues. Germline V gives CDR1 MDHEN, CDR2 SYDVKM. The V gene end was trimmed by 5 bases and the J gene end by 2 bases; junction bases not matched to a gene: 6.

This sequence joins TRBV7-2 and TRBJ2-3; TRBD2 agrees at 9 bases. The CDR3 totals 16 residues. Trimming cost V 1 base and J 1 base; bases outside gene matches: 3. Germline V gives CDR1 SGHTA, CDR2 FQGNSA. Here the CDR3 reads CASSLVASGGTDTQYF. DNA for the CDR3: TGTGCCAGCAGCTTAGTAGCTAGCGGGGGCACAGATACGCAGTATTTT.

This chain's CDR3 is CATSTRSGGSTDTQYF. CDR3 sequence (DNA): TGTGCCACCAGCACCAGATCCGGCGGGAGCACAGATACGCAGTATTTT. The V gene is TRBV15, the J gene TRBJ2-3, with a weak D call TRBD2 (5 bases). Germline CDR1 is LNHNV and CDR2 is YYDKDF (reference sequence). Between the trimmed V and J ends, which lost 4 bases and 0 bases, there was a span of 14 bases. The CDR3 is made up of 16 amino acids. Full variable domain (remainder filled in from reference TRBV15 and TRBJ2-3): DAMVIQNPRYQVTQFGKPVTLSCSQTLNHNVMYWYQQKSSQAPKLLFHYYDKDFNNEADTPDNFQSRRPNTSFCFLDIRSPGLGDTAMYLCATSTRSGGSTDTQYFGPGTRLTVL.

The chain has TRBV19 and TRBJ1-2, with TRBD1 matching over 11 bases. CDR3 length equals 14 residues. CDR1 is LNHDA and CDR2 is SQIVND in the germline V gene (reference sequence). J was trimmed by 4 bases and V by 4 bases; bases with no gene match: 2. CDR3 sequence reads: CASSTGQGGYGYTF. CDR3 in DNA: TGTGCCAGTAGTACGGGACAGGGGGGCTATGGCTACACCTTC.

As DNA, the CDR3 is TGTGCCAGCAGTGGGGACAGGGGGCCAACGGGAGCACCCTACGAGCAGTACTTC. Its translation: CASSGDRGPTGAPYEQYF. V is TRBV2 and J is TRBJ2-7; 12 bases fit TRBD1. Unmatched junction bases numbered 12, after V lost 4 bases and J lost 2 bases. This CDR3 is 18 amino acids long. Germline-derived CDR1 and CDR2 are SNHLY and FYNNEI.

This chain connects TRBV27 to TRBJ2-7, with 7 bases that match TRBD1. CDR3 length equals 15 residues. Germline values: CDR1 MNHEY, CDR2 SMNVEV (reference sequence). V lost 6 bases and J lost 4; bases outside the gene matches: 12. Here the CDR3 reads CASRVLSLTGYEQYF. CDR3 sequence (DNA): TGTGCCAGCAGGGTACTGAGCTTGACAGGGTACGAGCAGTACTTC.

The V gene is TRBV6-5, the J gene TRBJ2-7; D gene ambiguous. The CDR3 sequence is 15 residues long. V dropped 2 bases and J dropped 7 bases, with 18 bases sitting between them. The germline gives CDR1 MNHEY, CDR2 SVGAGI. DNA for the CDR3: TGTGCCAGCAGTTACCAGTCATCCCGACAAGAGGAGCAGTACTTC. Its translation: CASSYQSSRQEEQYF.

The rearrangement uses TRBV5-1 and TRBJ2-3, with a weak D call TRBD2 (5 bases). Germline loops: CDR1 SGHRS, CDR2 YFSETQ. V lost 4 bases and J lost 6, with 9 bases in between. The CDR3 has 12 amino acids. The CDR3 DNA follows: TGCGCCAGCAGCCTCCCGGGGGATACGCAGTATTTT. As protein: CASSLPGDTQYF. Supplemented by reference TRBV5-1 and TRBJ2-3, the full variable domain reads KAGVTQTPRYLIKTRGQQVTLSCSPISGHRSVSWYQQTPGQGLQFLFEYFSETQRNKGNFPGRFSGRQFSNSRSEMNVSTLELGDSALYLCASSLPGDTQYFGPGTRLTVL.

J is TRBJ1-1 and V is TRBV5-1, with 9 bases identical to TRBD1. Trimming cost V 4 bases and J 5 bases; bases outside gene matches: 3. The CDR3 loop spans 13 amino acids. CDR1 and CDR2 (germline): SGHRS, YFSETQ. The CDR3 spells CASSRQGETEAFF. CDR3 sequence (DNA): TGCGCCAGCAGCCGACAGGGGGAAACTGAAGCTTTCTTT.